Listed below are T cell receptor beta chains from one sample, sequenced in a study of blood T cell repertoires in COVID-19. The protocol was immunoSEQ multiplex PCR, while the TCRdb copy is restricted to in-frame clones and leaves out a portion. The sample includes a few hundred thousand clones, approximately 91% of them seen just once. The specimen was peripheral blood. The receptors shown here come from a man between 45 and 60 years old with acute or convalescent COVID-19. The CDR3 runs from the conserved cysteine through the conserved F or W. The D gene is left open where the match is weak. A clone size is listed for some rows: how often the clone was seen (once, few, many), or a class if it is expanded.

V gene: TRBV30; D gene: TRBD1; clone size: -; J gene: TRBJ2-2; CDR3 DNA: TGTGCCTGGAGTCGGGACAGCTACACCGGGGAGCTGTTTTTT; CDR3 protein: CAWSRDSYTGELFF
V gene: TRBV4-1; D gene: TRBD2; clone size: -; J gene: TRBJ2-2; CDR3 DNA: TGCGCCAGCAGCCGGGGGGCTAGCGGGGCCAACACCGGGGAGCTGTTTTTT; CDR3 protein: CASSRGASGANTGELFF
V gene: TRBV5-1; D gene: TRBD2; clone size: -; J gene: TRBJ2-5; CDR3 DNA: TGCGCCAGCAGACCACTTGCGGGGGGGGTTGTGGAGACCCAGTACTTC; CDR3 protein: CASRPLAGGVVETQYF
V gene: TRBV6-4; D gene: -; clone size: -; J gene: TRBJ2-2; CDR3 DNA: TGTGCCAGCAGTGACCCAGGGGCAGGCACCGGGGAGCTGTTTTTT; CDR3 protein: CASSDPGAGTGELFF
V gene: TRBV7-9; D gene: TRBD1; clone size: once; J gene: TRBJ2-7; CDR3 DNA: TGTGCCAGCAGCGGAACAGGGGGTTTATACGAGCAGTACTTC; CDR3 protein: CASSGTGGLYEQYF
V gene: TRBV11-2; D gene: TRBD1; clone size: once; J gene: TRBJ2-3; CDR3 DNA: TGTGCCAGCAGCCTTGACAGGGTTACGCAGTATTTT; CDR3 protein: CASSLDRVTQYF
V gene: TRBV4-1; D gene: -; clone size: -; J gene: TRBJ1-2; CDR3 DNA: TGCGCCAGCAGCCAAGGCGCCACGGTTCGCTATGGCTACACCTTC; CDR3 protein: CASSQGATVRYGYTF
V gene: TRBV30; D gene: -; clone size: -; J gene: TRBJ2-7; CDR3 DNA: TGTGCCTGGAGTGTACGGGATGGAGCGCAGTACTTC; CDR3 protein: CAWSVRDGAQYF
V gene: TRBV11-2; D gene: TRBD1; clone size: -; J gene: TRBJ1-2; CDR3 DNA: TGTGCCAGCAGCCGGACAGGGGTTGGGAACTATGGCTACACCTTC; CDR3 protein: CASSRTGVGNYGYTF
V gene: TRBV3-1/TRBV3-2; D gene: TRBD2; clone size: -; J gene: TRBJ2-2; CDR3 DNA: TGTGCCAGCAGCCAAACCCCGGGACTAGGAACCGACGGGGAGCTGTTTTTT; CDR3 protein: CASSQTPGLGTDGELFF
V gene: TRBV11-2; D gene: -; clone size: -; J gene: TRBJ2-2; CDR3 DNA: TGTGCCAGCAGCTTAGAATTACGACATAAGACCGGGGAGCTGTTTTTT; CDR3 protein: CASSLELRHKTGELFF
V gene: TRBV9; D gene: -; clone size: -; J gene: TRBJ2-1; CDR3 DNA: TGTGCCAGCAATGAGGGAAGCTCCTACAATGAGCAGTTCTTC; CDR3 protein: CASNEGSSYNEQFF
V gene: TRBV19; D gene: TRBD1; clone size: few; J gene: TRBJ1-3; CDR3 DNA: TGTGCCAGTAGTGGACAGGGACTAACTGGAAACACCATATATTTT; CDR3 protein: CASSGQGLTGNTIYF
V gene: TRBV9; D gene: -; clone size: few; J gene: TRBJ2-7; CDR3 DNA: TGTGCCAGCAGCGTCGATGGCAACACCTACGAGCAGTACTTC; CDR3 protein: CASSVDGNTYEQYF
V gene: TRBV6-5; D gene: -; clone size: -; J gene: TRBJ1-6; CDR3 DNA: TGTGCCAGCAGTTACTCGGGCGGGGATTCACCCCTCCACTTT; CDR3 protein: CASSYSGGDSPLHF
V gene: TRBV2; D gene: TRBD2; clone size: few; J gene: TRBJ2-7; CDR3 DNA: TGTGCCAGCAGTGGTCAGCAGCGGGGAGAACAGTACTTC; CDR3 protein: CASSGQQRGEQYF
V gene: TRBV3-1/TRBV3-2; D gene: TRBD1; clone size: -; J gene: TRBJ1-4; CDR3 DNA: TGTGCCAGCAGCCAAGACCTGCCGGACAGGGGCGGTAATGAAAAACTGTTTTTT; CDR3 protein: CASSQDLPDRGGNEKLFF
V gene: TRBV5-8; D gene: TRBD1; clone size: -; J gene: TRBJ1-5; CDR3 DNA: TGTGCCAGCAGTTCGACAGGGTCTCAGCCCCAGCATTTT; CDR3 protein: CASSSTGSQPQHF
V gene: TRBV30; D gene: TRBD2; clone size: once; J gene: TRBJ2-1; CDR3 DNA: TGTGCCTGGAGGCCCTCCGGGACTAGCGCTTACAATGAGCAGTTCTTC; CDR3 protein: CAWRPSGTSAYNEQFF
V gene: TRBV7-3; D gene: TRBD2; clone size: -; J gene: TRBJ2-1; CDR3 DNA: TGTGCCAGCAGCTCCCCGGGACTAGCAGGGAATGAGCAGTTCTTC; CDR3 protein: CASSSPGLAGNEQFF
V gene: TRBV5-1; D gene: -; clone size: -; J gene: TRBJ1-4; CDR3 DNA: TGCGCCAGCAGCTTGCTCCAGGGCCAGGGGGAAAAACTGTTTTTT; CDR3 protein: CASSLLQGQGEKLFF
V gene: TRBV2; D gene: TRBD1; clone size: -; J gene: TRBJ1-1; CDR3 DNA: TGTGCCAGCAGTGAAGTTGGGACAGTAGGCACTGAAGCTTTCTTT; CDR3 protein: CASSEVGTVGTEAFF
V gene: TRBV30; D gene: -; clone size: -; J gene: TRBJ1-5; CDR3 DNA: TGTGCCTGGAGCGAGGATAGCAATCAGCCCCAGCATTTT; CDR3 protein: CAWSEDSNQPQHF
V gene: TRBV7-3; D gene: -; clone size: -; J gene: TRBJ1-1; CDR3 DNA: TGTGCCAGCAGCTCCCAATGGGGGGAGACTGAAGCTTTCTTT; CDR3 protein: CASSSQWGETEAFF
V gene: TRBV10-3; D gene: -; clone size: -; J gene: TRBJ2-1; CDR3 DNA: TGTGCCATCAGTGGACACCAATACAATGAGCAGTTCTTC; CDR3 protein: CAISGHQYNEQFF